This entry lists 22 T cell receptor beta chains sequenced from one sample in a study of cytomegalovirus exposure and HLA in healthy donors. The PCR employed 60 Vbeta primers together with 13 Jbeta primers. Clones were sequenced by immunoSEQ multiplex PCR, and TCRdb holds only the in-frame ones, with some missing. Seen here are roughly 120,000 clones, 80% to 85% observed once, and the top ten hold around 4%. The sequenced sample consisted of PBMCs. These receptors were obtained from a woman aged 30 to 39 in good health and CMV-seronegative.

This chain links TRBV14 with TRBJ2-7; D may be TRBD1 (5 bases). The germline gives CDR1 SGHDN, CDR2 FVKESK. The CDR3 spans 14 residues. Trimming cost V 2 bases and J 6 bases, with 14 bases left between them. CDR3 nucleotides: TGTGCCAGCAGCCAACTTGACAGCCCACTCGAGCAGTACTTC. Translated: CASSQLDSPLEQYF.

The chain couples TRBV7-9 to TRBJ2-7; the match to TRBD2 covers 11 bases. With V trimmed by 5 bases and J by 7 bases, 19 bases remained unmatched. The CDR3 covers 18 residues. CDR1 SEHNR and CDR2 FQNEAQ come from the germline V gene (reference sequence). The CDR3 DNA sequence: TGTGCCAGCAGCCCCCCGGGAGGGACTAGCGGCCCTCCTAGGGAGCAGTACTTC. Translated: CASSPPGGTSGPPREQYF.

This chain joins TRBV7-9 and TRBJ1-2, with 8 nucleotides matching TRBD1. Germline-derived CDR1 and CDR2 are SEHNR and FQNEAQ (reference sequence). The CDR3 is 13 amino acids. J gave up 8 bases and V 3 bases, and 5 bases lay outside the gene matches. CDR3 sequence: CASSLDRDGGYTF. The CDR3 region has the DNA TGTGCCAGCAGCTTGGACAGGGACGGCGGCTACACCTTC.

This chain links TRBV5-1 with TRBJ1-5; 7 bases fit TRBD1. Germline assignment: CDR1 SGHRS and CDR2 YFSETQ. The ends lost 4 bases at V and 0 bases at J; junction bases unmatched: 4. CDR3 size: 15 residues. DNA for the CDR3: TGCGCCAGCAGCACCACAGGGGATAGCAATCAGCCCCAGCATTTT. Amino acid sequence: CASSTTGDSNQPQHF.

The chain couples TRBV4-1 to TRBJ2-1; no clear D. From germline, CDR1 is MGHRA and CDR2 YSYEKL. The CDR3 extends over 14 amino acids. V was trimmed by 0 bases and J by 8 bases, leaving 11 bases between them. CDR3 residues: CASSQEPSADEQFF. For the CDR3, the DNA is TGCGCCAGCAGCCAAGAACCCAGCGCTGATGAGCAGTTCTTC.

The V call is TRBV28, the J call TRBJ1-2; 7 positions match TRBD1. CDR1 and CDR2 (germline): MDHEN, SYDVKM. V shed 5 bases and J 7 bases; nucleotides not matched to a gene: 13. This CDR3 has 15 amino acids. Here the CDR3 DNA reads TGTGCCAGCAGTCGCTACGACAGGGCCGCCGGTGGCTACACCTTC. As protein: CASSRYDRAAGGYTF.

The chain employs TRBV5-6 and TRBJ1-2; TRBD1 might be the D (6 bases). Germline V gene data show CDR1 as SGHDT and CDR2 as YYEEEE. This CDR3 has 14 amino acids. V lost 2 bases and J 7 bases, leaving 15 bases between the germline ends. The CDR3 nucleotides are TGTGCCAGCAGCTTCCAGGGGCCCTACCTTGGCTACACCTTC. This translates into CASSFQGPYLGYTF.

Turning to this clone: Other nucleotide sequences from this sample produce the same CDR3. CDR3 coding DNA: TGTGCCAGCTCAACAACGGGGGGCCAGGAGACCCAGTACTTC. Translated, it gives CASSTTGGQETQYF. The chain has TRBV18 and TRBJ2-5; D possibly corresponds to TRBD2 (7 bases). Germline V lookup: CDR1 KGHSH, CDR2 LQKENI. Between the trimmed V and J ends, which lost 5 bases and 5 bases, there was a span of 15 bases. The CDR3 covers 14 residues. The variable domain in full, completed from reference TRBV18 and TRBJ2-5, reads NAGVMQNPRHLVRRRGQEARLRCSPMKGHSHVYWYRQLPEEGLKFMVYLQKENIIDESGMPKERFSAEFPKEGPSILRIQQVVRGDSAAYFCASSTTGGQETQYFGPGTRLLVL.

This chain uses TRBV10-2 with TRBJ2-3, with 14 bases identical to TRBD2. The CDR3 consists of 17 residues. The V gene end was trimmed by 6 bases and the J gene end by 6 bases; junction bases not matched to a gene: 11. Looked up from germline, CDR1 is WSHSY and CDR2 is SAAADI. The CDR3 sequence: CASRTPGLAGDTDTQYF. CDR3 bases: TGCGCCAGCAGGACGCCGGGACTAGCGGGAGATACGGATACGCAGTATTTT.

The gene calls are TRBV28 and TRBJ2-2; D call uncertain. In germline, CDR1 is MDHEN, CDR2 SYDVKM. V lost 4 bases and J lost 5, with 17 bases in between. The CDR3 totals 16 residues. In DNA, the CDR3 is TGTGCCAGCAGTTCCCCCGATCAGCGCCGTACCGGGGAGCTGTTTTTT. Amino acids: CASSSPDQRRTGELFF.

The CDR3 is CASINIPSGGTEAFF. The CDR3 DNA sequence: TGTGCCAGTATTAATATTCCCTCGGGGGGGACTGAAGCTTTCTTT. This chain uses TRBV19 with TRBJ1-1; tentative D call: TRBD1 (5 bases). V lost 7 bases to trimming and J lost 5 bases, with 20 bases between them. This CDR3 contains 15 residues. CDR1 and CDR2 from the germline V gene are LNHDA and SQIVND (reference sequence).

CDR3 bases: TGTGCCAGCAGCTTGAACCCCCAACTAGATGAGCAGTTCTTC. Protein: CASSLNPQLDEQFF. This chain connects TRBV5-4 to TRBJ2-1; a possible D gene is TRBD2 (5 bases). From germline, CDR1 is SGHNT and CDR2 YYREEE (reference sequence). V gave up 1 base and J gave up 8 bases, with 13 bases separating them. This CDR3 has 14 amino acids.

CDR3 sequence: CASSYSTSGSYEQYF. The CDR3 region has the DNA TGTGCCAGCAGCTACTCGACTAGCGGGAGCTACGAGCAGTACTTC. The J gene is TRBJ2-7, the V gene TRBV5-6, with 12 bases aligning to TRBD2. CDR3 length equals 15 residues. The germline V gene encodes CDR1 SGHDT and CDR2 YYEEEE. The V and J ends lost 3 bases and 3 bases, in that order; junction bases with no gene match: 4.

The chain has TRBV7-6 and TRBJ2-1; a possible D gene is TRBD2 (9 bases). The germline CDR1 and CDR2 sequences are SGHVS and FNYEAQ. The CDR3 consists of 15 residues. Trimming stripped 5 bases from V and 10 bases from J, with 21 bases between. Here the CDR3 DNA reads TGTGCCAGCAGCGGAGGGACTAGCAGGGGGCAGGAGCAGTTCTTC. Its translation: CASSGGTSRGQEQFF.

The chain couples TRBV28 to TRBJ2-3; no clear D. Trimming shortened V by 8 bases and J by 0 bases, and 6 bases separated the two germline ends. From germline, CDR1 is MDHEN and CDR2 SYDVKM. The CDR3 consists of 12 residues. This CDR3 is CASGGSTDTQYF. DNA for the CDR3: TGTGCCAGCGGCGGTAGCACAGATACGCAGTATTTT.

The V gene is TRBV4-1, the J gene TRBJ2-7; D is possibly TRBD2 (6 bases). Trimming took 8 bases from V and 3 from J, leaving 17 bases between them. The CDR3 extends over 14 amino acids. Germline CDR1 is MGHRA and CDR2 is YSYEKL. The CDR3 reads CASGVLGLHYEQYF. The CDR3 nucleotides read TGCGCCAGCGGCGTCCTGGGACTGCACTACGAGCAGTACTTC.

The J gene is TRBJ2-1, the V gene TRBV7-9; 9 positions agree with TRBD1. CDR1 is SEHNR and CDR2 is FQNEAQ in the germline V gene (reference sequence). Trimming at V came to 0 bases and at J to 2 bases, leaving 2 bases not matched to a gene. The CDR3 spans 16 residues. The CDR3 DNA is TGTGCCAGCAGCTTAGCGGGGACAGGGACCTACAATGAGCAGTTCTTC. Amino acid sequence: CASSLAGTGTYNEQFF.

The sample holds a few counts of this clone. The rearrangement joins TRBV5-4 to TRBJ1-2, with D perhaps matching TRBD1 (6 bases). The CDR3 spans 12 residues. Trimming removed 4 bases at V and 5 bases at J, with 9 bases between. CDR1 is SGHNT and CDR2 is YYREEE in the germline V gene (reference sequence). This chain's CDR3 is CASSETGYGYTF. In nucleotides, the CDR3 is TGTGCCAGCAGCGAAACAGGGTATGGCTACACCTTC.

This chain joins TRBV11-3 and TRBJ2-7, with D possibly matching TRBD1 (5 bases). Germline CDR1 SGHNT, CDR2 YENEEA. Trimming shortened V by 0 bases and J by 5 bases, and 8 bases separated the two germline ends. The CDR3 has 13 amino acids. Here the CDR3 DNA reads TGTGCCAGCAGCTTAGACAGGGCCAACGAGCAGTACTTC. This gives the protein CASSLDRANEQYF.

The chain combines TRBV7-2 with TRBJ2-7; the D gene is possibly TRBD1 (5 bases). V shed 1 base and J shed 0 bases, with 10 bases lying between them. The germline CDR1 and CDR2 sequences are SGHTA and FQGNSA. The length of the CDR3 is 15 residues. The CDR3 DNA sequence: TGTGCCAGCAGCTTAGGGGGTGGGGCCTCCTACGAGCAGTACTTC. The encoded protein is CASSLGGGASYEQYF.

V is TRBV10-3 and J is TRBJ2-7; 9 nucleotides match TRBD1. This CDR3 has 13 amino acids. J was trimmed by 7 bases and V by 4 bases; bases with no gene match: 5. CDR1 and CDR2 (germline): ENHRY, SYGVKD. CDR3 in amino acids: CAISGEGQGEQYF. CDR3 sequence (DNA): TGTGCCATCAGTGGGGAGGGACAGGGTGAGCAGTACTTC.

This clone was picked up a small number of times. The J gene is TRBJ1-1, the V gene TRBV6-5; no firm D call. Trimming took 2 bases from V and 1 from J, leaving 11 bases between them. This CDR3 comprises 15 residues. Per germline, CDR1 MNHEY and CDR2 SVGAGI. CDR3 nucleotides: TGTGCCAGCAGTTACGTTCCAGGCCAGAACACTGAAGCTTTCTTT. The encoded protein is CASSYVPGQNTEAFF.